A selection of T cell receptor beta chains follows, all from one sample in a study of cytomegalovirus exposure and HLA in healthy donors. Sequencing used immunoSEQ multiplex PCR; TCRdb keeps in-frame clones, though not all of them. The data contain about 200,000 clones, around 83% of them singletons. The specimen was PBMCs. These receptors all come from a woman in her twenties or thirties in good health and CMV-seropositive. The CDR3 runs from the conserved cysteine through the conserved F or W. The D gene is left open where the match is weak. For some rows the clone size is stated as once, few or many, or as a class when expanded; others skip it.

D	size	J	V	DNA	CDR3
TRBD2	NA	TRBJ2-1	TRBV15	TGTGCCACCAGCCGGAATCTAGCGGGGACATACAATGAGCAGTTCTTC	CATSRNLAGTYNEQFF
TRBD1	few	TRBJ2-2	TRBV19	TGTGCCAGTAGTGTGGACAGGGTGAACACCGGGGAGCTGTTTTTT	CASSVDRVNTGELFF
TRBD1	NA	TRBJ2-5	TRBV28	TGTGCCAGCAGCCGAGACAGGGGGCAAGAGACCCAGTACTTC	CASSRDRGQETQYF
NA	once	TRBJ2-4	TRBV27	TGTGCCAGCAGTCCGGTGAGGGCGGCCATTCAGTACTTC	CASSPVRAAIQYF
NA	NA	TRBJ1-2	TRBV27	TGTGCCAGCAGAGCCCACGGGGGTAACTATGGCTACACCTTC	CASRAHGGNYGYTF
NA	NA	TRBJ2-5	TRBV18	TGTGCCAGCTCACCTGTAGAACCCCCGCCGAGGTCGGGAAGGTATCCGTGGGAGACCCAGTACTTC	CASSPVEPPPRSGRYPWETQYF
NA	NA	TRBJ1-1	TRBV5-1	TGCGCCAGCAGCTTGGGCAGGACTGAAGCTTTCTTT	CASSLGRTEAFF
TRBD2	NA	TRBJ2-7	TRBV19	TGTGCCAGTAGTATTACAACACCGGGAGGGGCCTACGAGCAGTACTTC	CASSITTPGGAYEQYF
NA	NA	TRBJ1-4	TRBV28	TGTGCCAGCAGATTAGGGCGGGGGGCTTATGAAAAACTGTTTTTT	CASRLGRGAYEKLFF
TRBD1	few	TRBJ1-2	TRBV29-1	TGCAGCGCCGGGACAGATGGCTACACCTTC	CSAGTDGYTF
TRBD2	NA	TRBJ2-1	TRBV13	TGTGCCAGCAGCTTCAGCGGGAGCTCCTACAATGAGCAGTTCTTC	CASSFSGSSYNEQFF
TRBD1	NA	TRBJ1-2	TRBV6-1	TGTGCCAGCAACTCCCAGGGGGCGCGGGGCTACACCTTC	CASNSQGARGYTF
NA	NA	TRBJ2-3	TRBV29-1	TGCAGCGTTGAAGTGGCGGCGCAGTATTTT	CSVEVAAQYF
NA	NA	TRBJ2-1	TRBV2	TGTGCCAGCAGTGGGAGCTACAATGAGCAGTTCTTC	CASSGSYNEQFF
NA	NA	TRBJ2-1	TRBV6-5	TGTGCCAGCAGAAGGACTGGGTCGGCCAATGAGCAGTTCTTC	CASRRTGSANEQFF
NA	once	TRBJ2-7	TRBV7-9	TGTGCCAGCAGCCCTTTAGCTAGCTACTACGAGCAGTACTTC	CASSPLASYYEQYF
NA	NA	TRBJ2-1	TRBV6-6	TGTGCCAGCAGTTACGGTCCTAGCTGGAAAGGTGAGCAGTTCTTC	CASSYGPSWKGEQFF
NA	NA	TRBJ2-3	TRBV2	TGTGCCAGCAAGCCGAGGGCTTCCACAGATACGCAGTATTTT	CASKPRASTDTQYF
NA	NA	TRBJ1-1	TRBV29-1	TGCAGCGCGGCCACGGGGAACACTGAAGCTTTCTTT	CSAATGNTEAFF
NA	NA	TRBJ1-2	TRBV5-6	TGTGCCAGCAGAGGACTGGGAGGCTACACCTTC	CASRGLGGYTF
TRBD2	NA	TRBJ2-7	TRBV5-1	TGCGCCAGCAGCTTGGAGACTAGCGGGTCCTACGAGCAGTACTTC	CASSLETSGSYEQYF
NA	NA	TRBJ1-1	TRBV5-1	TGCGCCAGCAGCTTGGTTCTGGGAGAGGACACTGAAGCTTTCTTT	CASSLVLGEDTEAFF
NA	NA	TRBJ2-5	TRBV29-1	TGCAGCGTTCATGCGTTGAGTTACCAAGAGACCCAGTACTTC	CSVHALSYQETQYF
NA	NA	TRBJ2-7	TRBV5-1	TGCGCCAGCAGCCCCGCTGGGGGCTCAGCTCTCGAGCAGTACTTC	CASSPAGGSALEQYF
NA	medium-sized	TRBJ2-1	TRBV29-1	TGCAGCGTTGAAGATCTTCCCTACAATGAGCAGTTCTTC	CSVEDLPYNEQFF
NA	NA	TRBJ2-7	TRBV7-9	TGTGCCAGCAGCTTGACTGCCTACGAGCAGTACTTC	CASSLTAYEQYF
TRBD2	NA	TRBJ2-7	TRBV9	TGTGCCAGCAGCGTTCTGGCTAGCGGCTACGAGCAGTACTTC	CASSVLASGYEQYF
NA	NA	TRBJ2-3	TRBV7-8	TGTGCCAGCAGCTTAATCGGCAGGGCCAGTGGAGATACGCAGTATTTT	CASSLIGRASGDTQYF
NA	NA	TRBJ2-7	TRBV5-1	TGCGCCAGCAGCGCTACAGGTCCTTACGAGCAGTACTTC	CASSATGPYEQYF